This TCR beta chain was captured by sequencing in a study of technical replicates of blood from several donors. Some clones are missing from TCRdb's copy, which holds only in-frame ones; the method was immunoSEQ multiplex PCR. The sample records about 14,000 clones, roughly 80% being singletons. This CDR3 comprises 14 residues. Between the trimmed V and J ends, which lost 0 bases and 4 bases, there was a span of 13 bases. Germline-derived CDR1 and CDR2 are GTSNPN and SVGIG (reference sequence). V is TRBV30 and J is TRBJ2-7, with D possibly matching TRBD2 (6 bases). Sequenced material: PBMCs. This TCR was recovered from a human donor in good health. The CDR3 sequence: CAWSVGGTLYEQYF. The CDR3 nucleotides read TGTGCCTGGAGTGTCGGAGGGACCCTTTACGAGCAGTACTTC.